There are a few counts of the clone carrying this T cell receptor (beta chain). V lost 1 base, J lost 2 bases, and 9 bases lay in between. The CDR3 has 14 amino acids. Germline CDR1 SGHRS, CDR2 YFSETQ. TCRdb analysed the RT-PCR reads with MiXCR anew, one entry per CDR3 protein. The repertoire includes fewer than 200,000 distinct CDR3 sequences, over 25% of them detected once, and under 3.5% sits in the top ten. These data are taken from a study of patients and donors after allogeneic stem cell transplantation. This chain links TRBV5-1 with TRBJ1-1; D is unclear. The sequencing sample was made of blood, either unsorted or a sorted T cell fraction (not recorded which). The clonotype was recovered from a human donor who was either an allogeneic HSCT recipient or a stem cell or donor lymphocyte infusion donor (not recorded which). It is not recorded whose cells these are; they may come from a transplant donor. CDR3 sequence reads: CASSLSGDNTEAFF. CDR3 sequence (DNA): TGCGCCAGCAGCTTGTCCGGGGATAACACTGAAGCTTTCTTT.